This TCR beta chain came from a study of T cells after posttransplantation cyclophosphamide. Overall study results and limits: Later blood repertoires were often dominated by clones from the donor CD8+ memory compartment. After PTCy, TRB diversity resembled that of CNI/methotrexate controls.

A marrow graft followed busulfan-fludarabine conditioning, with cyclophosphamide on days +3 and +4. Turning to this clone: The antigen is not known.

The method was immunoSEQ multiplex PCR; TCRdb's version includes in-frame clones alone and lacks a portion of them. The sample gives some 17,000 clones, roughly 92% of which show up once; roughly 0.52% is in the top ten. V was trimmed by 5 bases and J by 3 bases, leaving 14 bases between them. The germline V gene has CDR1 SGHVS and CDR2 FQNEAQ. The CDR3 consists of 14 residues. The sample in question was CD4+ T cells sorted from blood, obtained after allogeneic stem cell transplant with posttransplant cyclophosphamide. The V and J genes are TRBV7-8 and TRBJ2-7, with D possibly TRBD1 on 6 matching bases. The receptor was derived from a male patient between 60 and 69 years old who received an allogeneic stem cell transplant from a related donor and was CMV-positive. These T cells may partly come from the graft donor. CDR3 nucleotides: TGTGCCAGCAGCCTGAACAGGGCCTACTACGAGCAGTACTTC. This translates into CASSLNRAYYEQYF.